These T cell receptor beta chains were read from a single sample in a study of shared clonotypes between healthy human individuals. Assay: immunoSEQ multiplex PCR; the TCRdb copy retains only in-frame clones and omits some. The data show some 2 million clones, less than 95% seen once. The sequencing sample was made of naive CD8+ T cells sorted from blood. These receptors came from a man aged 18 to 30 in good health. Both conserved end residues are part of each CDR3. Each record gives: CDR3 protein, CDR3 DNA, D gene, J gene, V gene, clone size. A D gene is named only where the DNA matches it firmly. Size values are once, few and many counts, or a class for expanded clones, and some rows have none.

CDR3 protein: CASRLQGEETQYF
CDR3 DNA: TGTGCCAGCAGACTCCAGGGGGAGGAGACCCAGTACTTC
D gene: TRBD1
J gene: TRBJ2-5
V gene: TRBV6-6
clone size: -

CDR3 protein: CASSEGGEQYF
CDR3 DNA: TGTGCCAGCAGTGAAGGGGGGGAGCAGTACTTC
D gene: -
J gene: TRBJ2-7
V gene: TRBV25-1
clone size: -

CDR3 protein: CASRAPGATEAFF
CDR3 DNA: TGTGCCAGCAGGGCCCCAGGGGCCACTGAAGCTTTCTTT
D gene: -
J gene: TRBJ1-1
V gene: TRBV9
clone size: -

CDR3 protein: CASSSGTGVYGYTF
CDR3 DNA: TGTGCCAGCAGCTCCGGGACAGGCGTATATGGCTACACCTTC
D gene: TRBD1
J gene: TRBJ1-2
V gene: TRBV5-6
clone size: -

CDR3 protein: CASSLVGREQFF
CDR3 DNA: TGTGCCAGCAGCTTGGTAGGGCGGGAGCAGTTCTTC
D gene: -
J gene: TRBJ2-1
V gene: TRBV5-6
clone size: -

CDR3 protein: CASSSTSGITNEQFF
CDR3 DNA: TGTGCCAGCAGCTCGACTAGCGGGATAACTAATGAGCAGTTCTTC
D gene: TRBD2
J gene: TRBJ2-1
V gene: TRBV11-3
clone size: once

CDR3 protein: CASSLQAGTDTQYF
CDR3 DNA: TGTGCCAGCAGCCTTCAAGCGGGCACAGATACGCAGTATTTT
D gene: -
J gene: TRBJ2-3
V gene: TRBV6-1
clone size: -

CDR3 protein: CASSLSRGTRSYEQYF
CDR3 DNA: TGTGCCAGCAGTTTATCGCGCGGAACTAGGTCCTACGAGCAGTACTTC
D gene: -
J gene: TRBJ2-7
V gene: TRBV27
clone size: -

CDR3 protein: CASSAGPAGSYEQYF
CDR3 DNA: TGTGCCAGCAGCGCCGGGCCAGCGGGCTCCTACGAGCAGTACTTC
D gene: -
J gene: TRBJ2-7
V gene: TRBV5-4
clone size: -

CDR3 protein: CASSPQGIAGELFF
CDR3 DNA: TGTGCCAGCAGCCCACAGGGAATAGCCGGGGAGCTGTTTTTT
D gene: -
J gene: TRBJ2-2
V gene: TRBV28
clone size: -

CDR3 protein: CASSLPGQTYEQYF
CDR3 DNA: TGTGCCAGCAGCCTACCCGGACAGACCTACGAGCAGTACTTC
D gene: -
J gene: TRBJ2-7
V gene: TRBV5-6
clone size: -

CDR3 protein: CASSPLAGESYEQYF
CDR3 DNA: TGTGCCAGCTCACCACTAGCGGGAGAATCCTACGAGCAGTACTTC
D gene: TRBD2
J gene: TRBJ2-7
V gene: TRBV18
clone size: -

CDR3 protein: CASSSLDRGNTGELFF
CDR3 DNA: TGTGCCAGCAGCTCATTGGACAGGGGTAACACCGGGGAGCTGTTTTTT
D gene: TRBD1
J gene: TRBJ2-2
V gene: TRBV5-5
clone size: -

CDR3 protein: CASSFFSGGFIEQFF
CDR3 DNA: TGTGCCAGCAGCTTCTTTAGCGGGGGGTTCATTGAGCAGTTCTTC
D gene: TRBD2
J gene: TRBJ2-1
V gene: TRBV7-9
clone size: once

CDR3 protein: CASSLDFARGRGKDEQFF
CDR3 DNA: TGTGCCAGCAGCTTAGATTTCGCACGCGGCAGGGGAAAAGATGAGCAGTTCTTC
D gene: -
J gene: TRBJ2-1
V gene: TRBV7-9
clone size: -

CDR3 protein: CASESHGQPQHF
CDR3 DNA: TGTGCCAGCGAATCCCACGGGCAGCCCCAGCATTTT
D gene: -
J gene: TRBJ1-5
V gene: TRBV6-1
clone size: -

CDR3 protein: CASSLSTTKGYTF
CDR3 DNA: TGCGCCAGCAGCTTGAGTACGACCAAAGGCTACACCTTC
D gene: -
J gene: TRBJ1-2
V gene: TRBV5-1
clone size: -

CDR3 protein: CASSPGSSYEQYF
CDR3 DNA: TGTGCCAGCAGTCCAGGGAGCTCCTACGAGCAGTACTTC
D gene: -
J gene: TRBJ2-7
V gene: TRBV27
clone size: few

CDR3 protein: CASSLEWGGASYEQYF
CDR3 DNA: TGTGCCAGCAGCTTGGAATGGGGGGGCGCATCCTACGAGCAGTACTTC
D gene: -
J gene: TRBJ2-7
V gene: TRBV5-6
clone size: -

CDR3 protein: CASSEESDQETQYF
CDR3 DNA: TGTGCCAGCAGCGAGGAGTCCGACCAAGAGACCCAGTACTTC
D gene: -
J gene: TRBJ2-5
V gene: TRBV7-9
clone size: -

CDR3 protein: CASSPGTPSSYEQYF
CDR3 DNA: TGTGCCAGCAGTCCCGGGACTCCAAGCTCCTACGAGCAGTACTTC
D gene: -
J gene: TRBJ2-7
V gene: TRBV28
clone size: -

CDR3 protein: CASSLGGGPAYEQYF
CDR3 DNA: TGTGCCAGCAGCTTGGGAGGGGGCCCCGCCTACGAGCAGTACTTC
D gene: TRBD1
J gene: TRBJ2-7
V gene: TRBV5-4
clone size: -

CDR3 protein: CASSARGGETQYF
CDR3 DNA: TGTGCTAGCAGCGCCAGGGGAGGAGAGACCCAGTACTTC
D gene: -
J gene: TRBJ2-5
V gene: TRBV7-7
clone size: -

CDR3 protein: CASNPVRGSEAFF
CDR3 DNA: TGTGCCAGCAACCCCGTAAGGGGCTCTGAAGCTTTCTTT
D gene: -
J gene: TRBJ1-1
V gene: TRBV2
clone size: -

CDR3 protein: CASSLAITDMGKTEAFF
CDR3 DNA: TGTGCCAGCAGCTTAGCGATCACAGACATGGGGAAAACTGAAGCTTTCTTT
D gene: -
J gene: TRBJ1-1
V gene: TRBV7-8
clone size: -

CDR3 protein: CASSLDLGDYEQYF
CDR3 DNA: TGTGCCAGCAGCTTAGATCTAGGAGATTACGAGCAGTACTTC
D gene: -
J gene: TRBJ2-7
V gene: TRBV11-2
clone size: -

CDR3 protein: CASSRTGGYEQYF
CDR3 DNA: TGTGCCAGCAGCCGGACAGGGGGCTACGAGCAGTACTTC
D gene: TRBD1
J gene: TRBJ2-7
V gene: TRBV11-2
clone size: -

CDR3 protein: CASSEGSESYEQYF
CDR3 DNA: TGCGCCAGCAGTGAGGGCAGTGAGTCCTACGAGCAGTACTTC
D gene: -
J gene: TRBJ2-7
V gene: TRBV10-1
clone size: -

CDR3 protein: CASRPTGSIMETQYF
CDR3 DNA: TGTGCCAGCAGACCGACAGGTTCTATCATGGAGACCCAGTACTTC
D gene: -
J gene: TRBJ2-5
V gene: TRBV6-5
clone size: -

CDR3 protein: CASSLGLLSGSYEQYF
CDR3 DNA: TGTGCCAGCAGCTTAGGCCTTCTAAGCGGGAGCTACGAGCAGTACTTC
D gene: TRBD2
J gene: TRBJ2-7
V gene: TRBV7-6
clone size: -

CDR3 protein: CATSVDRISGANVLTF
CDR3 DNA: TGTGCCACCAGCGTAGACAGGATATCTGGGGCCAACGTCCTGACTTTC
D gene: -
J gene: TRBJ2-6
V gene: TRBV15
clone size: -

CDR3 protein: CASSLDGGLAGDTGELFF
CDR3 DNA: TGCGCCAGCAGCTTGGATGGGGGTCTAGCGGGAGACACCGGGGAGCTGTTTTTT
D gene: TRBD2
J gene: TRBJ2-2
V gene: TRBV5-1
clone size: -

CDR3 protein: CASSALSGLSYEQYF
CDR3 DNA: TGTGCCAGCAGCGCCCTTAGCGGGCTCTCCTACGAGCAGTACTTC
D gene: TRBD2
J gene: TRBJ2-7
V gene: TRBV7-8
clone size: -

CDR3 protein: CASSPGMGTGDEQYF
CDR3 DNA: TGTGCCAGCAGCCCTGGCATGGGGACAGGGGACGAGCAGTACTTC
D gene: TRBD1
J gene: TRBJ2-7
V gene: TRBV5-4
clone size: once

CDR3 protein: CASRRTSGGWRDTQYF
CDR3 DNA: TGTGCCAGCAGACGGACTAGCGGGGGGTGGAGGGATACGCAGTATTTT
D gene: TRBD2
J gene: TRBJ2-3
V gene: TRBV11-2
clone size: once

CDR3 protein: CASSQGAGAGEQYF
CDR3 DNA: TGCGCCAGCAGCCAAGGTGCGGGGGCTGGCGAGCAGTACTTC
D gene: -
J gene: TRBJ2-7
V gene: TRBV4-1
clone size: -

CDR3 protein: CASSVGQAAYEQYF
CDR3 DNA: TGTGCCAGCAGCGTAGGTCAGGCGGCCTACGAGCAGTACTTC
D gene: -
J gene: TRBJ2-7
V gene: TRBV9
clone size: -

CDR3 protein: CASSSDVIQETQYF
CDR3 DNA: TGTGCCAGCAGTTCGGACGTTATCCAAGAGACCCAGTACTTC
D gene: -
J gene: TRBJ2-5
V gene: TRBV28
clone size: -

CDR3 protein: CAIPGSPESNEQFF
CDR3 DNA: TGTGCCATCCCGGGTAGCCCCGAGAGCAATGAGCAGTTCTTC
D gene: -
J gene: TRBJ2-1
V gene: TRBV10-3
clone size: -

CDR3 protein: CASSLGGGNSPLHF
CDR3 DNA: TGTGCCAGCAGCTTAGGTGGGGGAAATTCACCCCTCCACTTT
D gene: -
J gene: TRBJ1-6
V gene: TRBV7-6
clone size: -

CDR3 protein: CASSLEPGGYGYTF
CDR3 DNA: TGTGCCAGCAGCTTAGAACCGGGCGGCTATGGCTACACCTTC
D gene: -
J gene: TRBJ1-2
V gene: TRBV11-2
clone size: -

CDR3 protein: CASSLSAGDRGYEQYF
CDR3 DNA: TGTGCCAGCAGTTTATCAGCCGGTGACAGGGGATACGAGCAGTACTTC
D gene: TRBD1
J gene: TRBJ2-7
V gene: TRBV27
clone size: -

CDR3 protein: CAWSERTPGLRAGTEAFF
CDR3 DNA: TGTGCCTGGAGTGAACGAACCCCGGGACTCCGGGCGGGAACTGAAGCTTTCTTT
D gene: -
J gene: TRBJ1-1
V gene: TRBV30
clone size: -

CDR3 protein: CASSLSFRREGLSTDTQYF
CDR3 DNA: TGTGCCAGCAGCCTTTCATTCAGGCGGGAGGGCCTTAGCACAGATACGCAGTATTTT
D gene: TRBD2
J gene: TRBJ2-3
V gene: TRBV7-8
clone size: -

CDR3 protein: CASSPTAPGQGFTGELFF
CDR3 DNA: TGTGCCAGCAGCCCAACGGCCCCGGGACAGGGTTTCACCGGGGAGCTGTTTTTT
D gene: TRBD1
J gene: TRBJ2-2
V gene: TRBV7-9
clone size: -

CDR3 protein: CASSSGTSTYNEQFF
CDR3 DNA: TGTGCTAGCAGCTCCGGGACTAGTACCTACAATGAGCAGTTCTTC
D gene: TRBD2
J gene: TRBJ2-1
V gene: TRBV7-7
clone size: -

CDR3 protein: CASSGRDTSYEQYF
CDR3 DNA: TGTGCCAGCAGCGGCCGGGACACGTCCTACGAGCAGTACTTC
D gene: -
J gene: TRBJ2-7
V gene: TRBV9
clone size: -